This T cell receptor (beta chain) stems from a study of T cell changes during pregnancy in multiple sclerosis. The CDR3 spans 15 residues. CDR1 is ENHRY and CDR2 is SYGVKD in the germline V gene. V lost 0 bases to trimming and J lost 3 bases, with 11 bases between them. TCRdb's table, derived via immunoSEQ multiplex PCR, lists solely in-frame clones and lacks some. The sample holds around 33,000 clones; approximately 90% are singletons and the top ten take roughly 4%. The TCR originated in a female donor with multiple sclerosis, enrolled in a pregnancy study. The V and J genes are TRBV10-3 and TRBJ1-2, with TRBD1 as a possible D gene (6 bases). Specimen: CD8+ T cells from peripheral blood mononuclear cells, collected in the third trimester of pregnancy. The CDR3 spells CAISESDRSDYGYTF. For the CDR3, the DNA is TGTGCCATCAGTGAGTCTGACAGGTCGGACTATGGCTACACCTTC.